Listed below are T cell receptor beta chains from one sample, sequenced in a study of technical replicates of blood from a few donors. The method was immunoSEQ multiplex PCR; TCRdb's version includes in-frame clones alone and lacks a portion of them. The profile shows about 14,000 clones, roughly 80% of them singletons. Sequenced material: PBMCs. The source of these receptors is a human donor in good health. Both conserved end residues are part of each CDR3. Fields, in order: V gene, CDR3 protein.

>TRBV28
CASSLPALEEQYF
>TRBV6-1
CASSEAGSDTQYF
>TRBV5-1
CASSVRTGESDTQYF
>TRBV19
CASSPPPGTGLAGGIRRYEQYF
>TRBV21-1
CASRGEGCEQYF
>TRBV6-5
CASSYSNQGGQDTQYF
>TRBV12-5
CASGLPQGQGDQPQHF
>TRBV18
CASSPVGTGTYGYTF
>TRBV30
CAWYQGASVYNEQFF
>TRBV10-3
CATAEPNEQFF
>TRBV5-6
CASSRDRGLGQPQHF
>TRBV13
CASRRAGGTDTQYF
>TRBV7-9
CASSLAGTGKGGYEQYF
>TRBV6-1
CASSGTGASSYNSPLHF
>TRBV27
CASISPRQGAIYEQYF
>TRBV9
CASSVGDRDWYGYTF
>TRBV7-9
CASSLPGQGLTDTQYF
>TRBV19
CASSTRPRQVTVTEAFF
>TRBV12-1
CASSFDEREGRWETQYF